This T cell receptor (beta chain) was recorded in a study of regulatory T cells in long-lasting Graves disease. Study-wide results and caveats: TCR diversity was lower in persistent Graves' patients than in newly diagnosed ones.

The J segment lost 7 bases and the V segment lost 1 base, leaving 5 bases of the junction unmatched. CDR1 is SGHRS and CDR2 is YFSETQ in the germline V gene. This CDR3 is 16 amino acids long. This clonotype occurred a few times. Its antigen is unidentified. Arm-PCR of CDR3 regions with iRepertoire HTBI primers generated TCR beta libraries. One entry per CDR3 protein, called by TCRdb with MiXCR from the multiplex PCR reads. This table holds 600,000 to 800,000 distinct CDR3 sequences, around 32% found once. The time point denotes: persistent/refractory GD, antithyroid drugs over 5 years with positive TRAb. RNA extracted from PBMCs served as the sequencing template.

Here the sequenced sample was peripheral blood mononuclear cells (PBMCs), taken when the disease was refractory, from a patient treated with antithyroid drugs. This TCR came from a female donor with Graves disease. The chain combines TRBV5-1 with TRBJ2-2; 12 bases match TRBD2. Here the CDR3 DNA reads TGCGCCAGCAGCTTGCGACTAGCGGGAGATAACGGGGAGCTGTTTTTT. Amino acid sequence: CASSLRLAGDNGELFF.